This T cell receptor (beta chain) was sequenced in a study of cytomegalovirus exposure and HLA in healthy donors. Study-level information: The same platform as the 500 to 700 first-cohort repertoires was used for the 120 or so validation repertoires, a later analysis reported. Study results and limitations: In vitro assays verified that three CMV-associated chains recognized CMV antigens specifically. Using the classifier, cytomegalovirus status was reportedly diagnosed with high specificity and sensitivity.

These donors were members of the roughly 110-subject validation cohort, a group separate from the approximately 680-subject first cohort. Remarks on this clone: What it binds is not known.

The CDR3 extends over 14 amino acids. Per germline, CDR1 SNHLY and CDR2 FYNNEI. V shed 3 bases and J shed 8 bases, with 14 bases lying between them. Using immunoSEQ multiplex PCR, the repertoire was profiled, and TCRdb retains in-frame clones only, with some absent. The sample has roughly 230,000 clones, around 91% seen once. The V gene is TRBV2, the J gene TRBJ2-1; perhaps TRBD2 as D (6 bases). The receptor was isolated from a woman aged 25 to 45 in good health and CMV-seronegative. The sample was PBMCs. The CDR3 DNA is TGTGCCAGCAGTGATAGCGGCCCAGACGATGAGCAGTTCTTC. This codes for CASSDSGPDDEQFF.